The source of this TCR beta chain is a study of blood T cell repertoires in COVID-19. About the research overall: COVID-19 samples collected from the United States, Italy and Spain covered acute and convalescent phases. Sample material is recorded as cDNA or gDNA derived from T cells, B-cell-depleted T cells, or PBMCs.

How the authors handled the data: Amplifying reference gene primers gave estimates of nucleated cell counts. The protocol was immunoSEQ multiplex PCR, while the TCRdb copy is restricted to in-frame clones and leaves out a portion. That table furnishes V, J and clone size, whereas the DNA furnished D and trimming. The sample carries some 310,000 clones, roughly 90% recorded once. Trimming pared 3 bases from V and 2 bases from J, leaving 11 bases between. The germline V gene encodes CDR1 LNHNV and CDR2 YYDKDF (reference sequence). CDR3 length equals 15 residues. This TCR was sampled from a woman in her thirties or forties with COVID-19, enrolled during active disease. Sequenced input: peripheral blood. V and J are TRBV15 and TRBJ1-5; D is unclear. This chain's CDR3 is CATSRSTFGNQPQHF. CDR3 nucleotide sequence: TGTGCCACCAGCAGGAGCACTTTTGGCAATCAGCCCCAGCATTTT.